The source of this T cell receptor beta chain is a study of T-cell memory formation after mild COVID-19. The CDR3 sequence is 11 residues long. Germline CDR1 reads KGHDR; CDR2 reads SFDVKD. V lost 9 bases and J lost 6, with 9 bases in between. 5'RACE, which relied on constant-segment primers, yielded TCR alpha and TCR beta cDNA libraries carrying sample barcodes and UMIs. MiXCR, applied by TCRdb to the 5' RACE reads, yields one record per CDR3 protein. The sample lists roughly 110,000 distinct CDR3 sequences, over 15% seen once, with 25% to 35% in the top ten. As concerns this clonotype: Its antigen is not known.

Study-level findings and limits: While clones contracting from day 15 to 85 were balanced between CD4 and CD8, later expanders leaned CD4+. Clones that contracted clustered mainly in CM and EM if CD4+ and in EMRA if CD8+. Second-wave clones reaching peak frequency on day 37 lacked confirmed SARS-CoV-2 specificity.

The sequence was obtained from an adult woman who had mild COVID-19 (a few samples of this study predate the infection). Cell type and time point are not known. Sequenced sample: PBMCs or a T cell subset sorted from them (not recorded which). The chain combines TRBV24-1 with TRBJ2-3; the D is unclear. The CDR3 spells CATGLHDTQYF. As DNA, the CDR3 is TGTGCCACCGGGCTTCATGATACGCAGTATTTT.